The source of this TCR beta chain is a study of early T cells in non-severe SARS-CoV-2 infection. On the study more broadly: Chains were unpaired, as sequencing was done on bulk RNA from unsorted whole blood.

Notes on the study in general: Database matching using VDJdb favored anti-spike CD8 responses, with private and CD4 specificities left missing.

The CDR3 runs 14 residues. Germline lookup yields CDR1 MNHEY and CDR2 SMNVEV (reference sequence). With V trimmed by 5 bases and J by 4 bases, 6 bases remained unmatched. In the library, individual cDNA molecules carried attached unique molecular identifiers. TCRdb called the 5' RACE reads again in MiXCR, with one record for every CDR3 protein. The repertoire holds just under 65,000 distinct CDR3 sequences, with about 12% as singletons. This clonotype was counted many times. Antigen specificity is unknown. This chain joins TRBV27 and TRBJ2-7; 9 positions match TRBD1. Source material: whole blood. The TCR originated in an adult who was a healthcare worker with PCR-confirmed SARS-CoV-2 infection or an uninfected control (not recorded which). CDR3 sequence reads: CASSPPGTGYEQYF. The CDR3 DNA follows: TGTGCCAGCAGTCCCCCAGGGACAGGGTACGAGCAGTACTTC.